What follows are 15 T cell receptor beta chains derived from one specimen sequenced in a study of cytotoxic CD8 clonotypes in ibrutinib-treated CLL. Profiled with immunoSEQ multiplex PCR; TCRdb holds only in-frame clones, not every one. Among 120,000 to 150,000 clones listed, 80% to 95% were seen once. The source was PBMCs, collected after 12 months of ibrutinib treatment. The receptors were sampled from a human donor with chronic lymphocytic leukemia.

This chain links TRBV7-2 with TRBJ1-5; no clear D gene. CDR3 length: 15 residues. V lost 0 bases and J 6 bases, leaving 12 bases between the germline ends. CDR1 and CDR2 from the germline V gene are SGHTA and FQGNSA. The CDR3 loop is CASSLALSRGQPQHF. Here the CDR3 DNA reads TGTGCCAGCAGCTTAGCGCTTTCCCGGGGTCAGCCCCAGCATTTT.

The chain recombines TRBV19 with TRBJ2-1, with 9 nucleotides matching TRBD2. J lost 5 bases, V lost 0 bases, and 8 bases had no gene match. There are 17 residues in the CDR3. CDR1 and CDR2 from the germline V gene are LNHDA and SQIVND (reference sequence). In DNA form, the CDR3 reads TGTGCCAGTAGTATAGATTCTAGCGGGGTAACTGACAATGAGCAGTTCTTC. It is translated as CASSIDSSGVTDNEQFF.

The V gene is TRBV6-5, the J gene TRBJ1-2; maybe TRBD1 (6 bases). Trimming took off 7 bases at V and 8 bases at J, with 17 bases between the two ends. The germline V gene encodes CDR1 MNHEY and CDR2 SVGAGI. This CDR3 region has 13 residues. DNA of the CDR3: TGTGCCAGCACCGACGGACAGCTGGCAGGCTACACCTTC. Translation: CASTDGQLAGYTF.

The chain recombines TRBV7-9 with TRBJ2-1; D unresolved. There are 14 residues in the CDR3. Germline loops: CDR1 SEHNR, CDR2 FQNEAQ (reference sequence). V lost 5 bases to trimming and J lost 3 bases, with 11 bases between them. The CDR3 spells CASSDGQVYNEQFF. The CDR3, as DNA: TGTGCCAGCAGCGACGGGCAGGTCTACAATGAGCAGTTCTTC.

The rearrangement joins TRBV7-3 to TRBJ1-1; D is unresolved. The CDR3 totals 14 residues. The germline V gene encodes CDR1 SGHTA and CDR2 FQGTGA. V lost 5 bases and J lost 3, with 13 bases in between. The CDR3 loop is CASSPTNTDTEAFF. Written as DNA, the CDR3 is TGTGCCAGCAGCCCGACCAACACGGACACTGAAGCTTTCTTT.

This clone was seen only once. The chain carries TRBV9 and TRBJ2-7; 7 bases map to TRBD2. The CDR3 sequence is 14 residues long. Looked up from germline, CDR1 is SGDLS and CDR2 is YYNGEE. The ends lost 7 bases at V and 2 bases at J; junction bases unmatched: 9. CDR3 in DNA: TGTGCCAGCTCTGGGGGAGGGGAGACCTACGAGCAGTACTTC. It translates to CASSGGGETYEQYF.

This clone was recorded only once. V gene TRBV6-6 combines with J gene TRBJ2-5; 7 nucleotides align to TRBD2. This CDR3 region has 15 residues. V lost 1 base, J lost 4 bases, and 6 bases stayed unmatched. The germline V gene has CDR1 MNHNY and CDR2 SVGAGI (reference sequence). CDR3 loop: CASSYLAGVLETQYF. CDR3 DNA sequence: TGTGCCAGCAGTTACTTGGCGGGAGTTCTAGAGACCCAGTACTTC.

The CDR3 spells CASRADSGRDGEQFF. CDR3 DNA sequence: TGTGCCAGCAGAGCCGATAGCGGGAGGGATGGTGAGCAGTTCTTC. The chain has TRBV2 and TRBJ2-1, with 11 positions matching TRBD2. Germline V gives CDR1 SNHLY, CDR2 FYNNEI. V lost 6 bases to trimming and J lost 9 bases; unmatched junction nucleotides: 10. This CDR3 has 15 amino acids.

The rearrangement joins TRBV28 to TRBJ2-7; D gene ambiguous. Germline CDR1 MDHEN, CDR2 SYDVKM. The CDR3 has 12 amino acids. The V gene lost 8 bases and the J gene lost 0 bases, with 8 bases spanning the gap. CDR3 sequence (DNA): TGTGCCAGCTTCAGCAGCTCCTACGAGCAGTACTTC. Amino acids: CASFSSSYEQYF.

The chain carries TRBV6-5 and TRBJ1-4; tentative D call: TRBD1 (6 bases). The CDR3 has 14 amino acids. Germline V gene lookup returns CDR1 MNHEY and CDR2 SVGAGI. Trimming removed 6 bases at V and 8 bases at J, with 16 bases between. The CDR3, as DNA: TGTGCCAGCAGCCGGGGAGGGGGAGGGGAAAAACTGTTTTTT. As protein: CASSRGGGGEKLFF.

The chain has TRBV28 and TRBJ1-2; D remains unclear. The CDR3 covers 11 residues. CDR1 and CDR2 (germline): MDHEN, SYDVKM. Trimming took 2 bases from V and 8 from J, leaving 6 bases between them. CDR3 protein: CASSLNGGYTF. CDR3 nucleotide sequence: TGTGCCAGCAGTTTAAACGGCGGCTACACCTTC.

Comment on this clone: Relative to the germline gene, one junction end is altered; a read error may explain this. The chain is built from TRBV23-1 and TRBJ1-2; tentatively, D is TRBD1 (6 bases). TRBV23-1 is given ORF status, its function remaining uncertain. The CDR3 loop spans 10 amino acids. The chain's CDR3 is CASSHGRGRF. CDR3 sequence (DNA): TGCGCCAGCAGTCACGGCAGGGGCCGCTTC.

This clone was detected once. The chain combines TRBV7-9 with TRBJ1-1, with a tentative D call TRBD1 (6 bases). Germline V CDR1 and CDR2: SEHNR, FQNEAQ (reference sequence). Trimming pared 2 bases from V and 6 bases from J, leaving 13 bases between. The CDR3 contains 14 residues. The CDR3 coding sequence is TGTGCCAGCAGCTTATTTGGGGGGCGCCCTGAAGCTTTCTTT. Protein: CASSLFGGRPEAFF.

The rearrangement uses TRBV9 and TRBJ2-7; 10 bases match TRBD2. CDR3 length: 16 residues. Germline CDR1 and CDR2: SGDLS and YYNGEE. J gave up 6 bases and V 4 bases, and 13 bases lay outside the gene matches. The CDR3 region has the DNA TGTGCCAGCAGCTCCCCGACTAGCGGGTATAATCCCGAGCAGTACTTC. It encodes CASSSPTSGYNPEQYF.

The gene calls are TRBV6-6 and TRBJ1-4, with D uncertain. The CDR3 is 12 residues long. Germline-derived CDR1 and CDR2 are MNHNY and SVGAGI (reference sequence). Trimming cost V 6 bases and J 7 bases, with 9 bases left between them. This chain's CDR3 is CASREGIEKLFF. CDR3 bases: TGTGCCAGCAGAGAAGGGATTGAAAAACTGTTTTTT.